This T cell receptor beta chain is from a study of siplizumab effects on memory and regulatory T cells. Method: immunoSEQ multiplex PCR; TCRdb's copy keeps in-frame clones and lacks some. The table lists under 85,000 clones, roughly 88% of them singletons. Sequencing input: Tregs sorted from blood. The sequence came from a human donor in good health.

The CDR3 DNA sequence: TGTGCCAGCAGTTCGGGACCCCCGGGATCCTACAATGAGCAGTTCTTC. It specifies CASSSGPPGSYNEQFF. V usage is TRBV2 and J usage is TRBJ2-1; perhaps D is TRBD1 or TRBD2 (5 bases each). The CDR3 sequence is 16 residues long. CDR1 SNHLY and CDR2 FYNNEI come from the germline V gene. V was trimmed by 5 bases and J by 1 base, leaving 15 bases between them.